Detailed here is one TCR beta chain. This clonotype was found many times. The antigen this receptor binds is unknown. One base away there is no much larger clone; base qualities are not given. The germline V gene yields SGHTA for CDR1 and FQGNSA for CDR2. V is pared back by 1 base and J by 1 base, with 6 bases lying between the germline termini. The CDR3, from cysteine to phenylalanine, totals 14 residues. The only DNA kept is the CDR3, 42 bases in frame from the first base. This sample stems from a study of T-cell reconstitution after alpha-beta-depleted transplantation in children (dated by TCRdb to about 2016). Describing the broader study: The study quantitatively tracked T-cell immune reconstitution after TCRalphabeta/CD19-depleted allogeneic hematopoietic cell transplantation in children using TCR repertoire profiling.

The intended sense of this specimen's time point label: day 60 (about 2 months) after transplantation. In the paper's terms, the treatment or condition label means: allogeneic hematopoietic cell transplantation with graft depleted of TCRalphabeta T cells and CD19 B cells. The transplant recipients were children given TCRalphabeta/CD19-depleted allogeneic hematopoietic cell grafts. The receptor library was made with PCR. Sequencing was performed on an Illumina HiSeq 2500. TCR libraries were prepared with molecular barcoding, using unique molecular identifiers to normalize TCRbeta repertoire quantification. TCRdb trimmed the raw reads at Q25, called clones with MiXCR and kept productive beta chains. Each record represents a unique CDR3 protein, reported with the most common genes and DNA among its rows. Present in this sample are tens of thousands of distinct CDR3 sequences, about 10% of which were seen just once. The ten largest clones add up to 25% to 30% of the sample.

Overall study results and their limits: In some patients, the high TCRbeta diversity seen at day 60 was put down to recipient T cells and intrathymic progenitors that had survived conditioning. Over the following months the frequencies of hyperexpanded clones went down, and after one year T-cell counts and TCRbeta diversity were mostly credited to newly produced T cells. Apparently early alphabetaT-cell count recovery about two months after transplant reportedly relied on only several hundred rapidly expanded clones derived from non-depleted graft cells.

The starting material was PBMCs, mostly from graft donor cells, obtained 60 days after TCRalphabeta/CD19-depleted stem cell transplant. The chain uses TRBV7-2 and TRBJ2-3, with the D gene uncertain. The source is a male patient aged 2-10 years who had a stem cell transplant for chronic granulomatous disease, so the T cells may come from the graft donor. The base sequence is TGTGCCAGCAGCTTAGGGGCAGGCACAGATACGCAGTATTTT. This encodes CASSLGAGTDTQYF. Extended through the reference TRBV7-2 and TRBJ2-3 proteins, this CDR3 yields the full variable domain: GAGVSQSPSNKVTEKGKDVELRCDPISGHTALYWYRQSLGQGLEFLIYFQGNSAPDKSGLPSDRFSAERTGGSVSTLTIQRTQQEDSAVYLCASSLGAGTDTQYFGPGTRLTVL.